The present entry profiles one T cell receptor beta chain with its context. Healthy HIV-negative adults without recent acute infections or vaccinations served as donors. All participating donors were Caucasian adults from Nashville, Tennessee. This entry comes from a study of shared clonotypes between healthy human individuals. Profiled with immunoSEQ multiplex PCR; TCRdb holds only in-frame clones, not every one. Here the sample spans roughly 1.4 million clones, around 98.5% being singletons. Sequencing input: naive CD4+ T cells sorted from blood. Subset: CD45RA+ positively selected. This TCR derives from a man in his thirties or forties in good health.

The CDR3: CASSLWTGDYGYTF. The CDR3 coding sequence is TGCGCCAGCAGCTTATGGACAGGGGACTATGGCTACACCTTC. The chain has TRBV5-1 and TRBJ1-2, with TRBD1 matching 9 bases. Germline V lookup: CDR1 SGHRS, CDR2 YFSETQ. This CDR3 spans 14 amino acids. V shed 2 bases and J 3 bases; nucleotides not matched to a gene: 2.